These 28 T cell receptor beta chains were all obtained from the same sample, sequenced in a study of cytomegalovirus exposure and HLA in healthy donors. TCRdb's table, derived via immunoSEQ multiplex PCR, lists solely in-frame clones and lacks some. In the table there are around 150,000 clones, approximately 86% of which are singletons. Specimen: PBMCs. The receptors derive from a woman aged 18 to 35 in good health and CMV-seronegative.

The rearrangement joins TRBV4-1 to TRBJ1-2, with 8 nucleotides matching TRBD1. The germline gives CDR1 MGHRA, CDR2 YSYEKL. CDR3 length equals 16 residues. Germline trimming cut 0 bases from V and 6 bases from J; bases unmatched to any gene: 9. CDR3 in amino acids: CASSQDKGQGAHGYTF. The CDR3 DNA is TGCGCCAGCAGCCAAGATAAAGGGCAGGGGGCGCATGGCTACACCTTC.

This clone was seen many times. V and J are TRBV6-5 and TRBJ1-1, with a weak D call TRBD1 (5 bases). Deletions cut 5 bases from V and 2 bases from J, with 9 bases between. The CDR3 loop spans 13 amino acids. Germline values: CDR1 MNHEY, CDR2 SVGAGI. CDR3: CASSRQSNTEAFF. CDR3 in DNA: TGTGCCAGCAGTCGACAGAGCAACACTGAAGCTTTCTTT.

The chain recombines TRBV4-2 with TRBJ1-5, with D perhaps TRBD1 (6 bases). Germline V gives CDR1 LGHNA, CDR2 YNFKEQ. The CDR3 runs 16 residues. The V end was cut by 0 bases, the J end by 4 bases, with 13 bases between. CDR3 in amino acids: CASSQEGGERNQPQHF. DNA of the CDR3: TGTGCCAGCAGCCAAGAAGGGGGAGAAAGAAATCAGCCCCAGCATTTT.

This clone has only a few counts. CDR3 loop: CASSQDQYEQYF. DNA for the CDR3: TGTGCCAGCAGCCAAGATCAGTACGAGCAGTACTTC. V and J are TRBV4-2 and TRBJ2-7; D is unresolved. Per germline, CDR1 LGHNA and CDR2 YNFKEQ. V was trimmed by 0 bases and J by 4 bases, leaving 4 bases between them. This CDR3 is 12 amino acids long.

V and J are TRBV29-1 and TRBJ2-2, with a possible D match to TRBD2 (6 bases). The CDR3 sequence is 12 residues long. Germline V CDR1 and CDR2: SQVTM, ANQGSEA. V was clipped by 4 bases and J by 5 bases, with 8 bases between them. CDR3 DNA: TGCAGCGTTGGGGGGGATACCGGGGAGCTGTTTTTT. It specifies CSVGGDTGELFF.

This chain connects TRBV9 to TRBJ1-4; D is possibly TRBD1 (5 bases). Trimming shortened V by 3 bases and J by 5 bases, and 5 bases separated the two germline ends. The length of the CDR3 is 12 residues. The germline gives CDR1 SGDLS, CDR2 YYNGEE. The CDR3 reads CASSEGNEKLFF. CDR3 in DNA: TGTGCCAGCAGCGAGGGGAATGAAAAACTGTTTTTT.

V usage is TRBV29-1 and J usage is TRBJ2-2; D is unresolved. CDR3 length equals 14 residues. Germline V gene lookup returns CDR1 SQVTM and CDR2 ANQGSEA. V was cut by 3 bases and J by 2 bases, with 10 bases left in between. CDR3 sequence: CSVEVSLNTGELFF. For the CDR3, the DNA is TGCAGCGTTGAGGTCTCTCTAAACACCGGGGAGCTGTTTTTT.

The chain employs TRBV7-8 and TRBJ1-5, with D unresolved. CDR3 length: 14 residues. V was trimmed by 4 bases and J by 3 bases, leaving 10 bases between them. Germline loops: CDR1 SGHVS, CDR2 FQNEAQ. CDR3 amino acids: CASSSGGFNQPQHF. The CDR3 DNA reads TGTGCCAGCAGCTCTGGAGGATTCAATCAGCCCCAGCATTTT.

This clone was seen once. This chain uses TRBV5-6 with TRBJ1-3; 8 bases fit TRBD1. The CDR3 consists of 16 residues. The J segment lost 3 bases and the V segment lost 2 bases, leaving 7 bases of the junction unmatched. The germline gives CDR1 SGHDT, CDR2 YYEEEE. The CDR3 nucleotides are TGTGCCAGCAGCTTCGCTTCCGGGACAGGTGGAAACACCATATATTTT. This sequence encodes CASSFASGTGGNTIYF.

This clone was seen only once. The V gene is TRBV7-9, the J gene TRBJ1-2; D is perhaps TRBD1 (6 bases). The germline V gene encodes CDR1 SEHNR and CDR2 FQNEAQ (reference sequence). Trimming pared 5 bases from V and 4 bases from J, leaving 14 bases between. The CDR3 has 14 amino acids. CDR3 protein: CASSPNRDTYGYTF. The CDR3 region has the DNA TGTGCCAGCAGCCCGAACCGGGACACCTATGGCTACACCTTC.

This clone was recorded only once. The chain has TRBV6-1 and TRBJ1-5, with 8 nucleotides matching TRBD1. The V segment lost 0 bases and the J segment 1 base; nucleotides outside the gene matches: 8. CDR1 and CDR2 (germline): MNHNS, SASEGT. This CDR3 region has 18 residues. The CDR3 region has the DNA TGTGCCAGCAGTGAAGCCCCATTGACAGGGGAAAGCAATCAGCCCCAGCATTTT. This gives the protein CASSEAPLTGESNQPQHF.

This chain connects TRBV4-1 to TRBJ1-2; TRBD1 agrees at 9 bases. The CDR3 runs 15 residues. Germline V gene lookup returns CDR1 MGHRA and CDR2 YSYEKL. The V gene end was trimmed by 3 bases and the J gene end by 2 bases; junction bases not matched to a gene: 4. As DNA, the CDR3 is TGCGCCAGCAGCCAGACGACAGGGGGAAACTATGGCTACACCTTC. This encodes CASSQTTGGNYGYTF.

This chain uses TRBV5-1 with TRBJ1-5, with D perhaps TRBD1 (5 bases). Germline CDR1 SGHRS, CDR2 YFSETQ. Deletions cut 1 base from V and 6 bases from J, with 14 bases between. The CDR3 spans 15 residues. CDR3 sequence reads: CASSLNGAGFQPQHF. CDR3 sequence (DNA): TGCGCCAGCAGCTTGAACGGGGCGGGATTTCAGCCCCAGCATTTT.

J is TRBJ1-5 and V is TRBV10-3, with no clear D. Deletions cut 10 bases from V and 6 bases from J, with 16 bases between. The CDR3 is made up of 13 amino acids. Germline V gene data show CDR1 as ENHRY and CDR2 as SYGVKD. The CDR3 bases are TGTGCCAAACGTAAACTCTCGGGTCAGCCCCAGCATTTT. This encodes CAKRKLSGQPQHF.

The J gene is TRBJ1-3, the V gene TRBV7-9; the D is unclear. CDR3 size: 14 residues. V lost 3 bases to trimming and J lost 2 bases, with 8 bases between them. Germline V gene data show CDR1 as SEHNR and CDR2 as FQNEAQ (reference sequence). The CDR3 DNA sequence: TGTGCCAGCAGCTTTAGAGGAACTGGAAACACCATATATTTT. It translates to CASSFRGTGNTIYF.

This rearrangement joins TRBV5-1 to TRBJ1-2; 7 bases are a match to TRBD1. Germline V gives CDR1 SGHRS, CDR2 YFSETQ. Germline trimming cut 4 bases from V and 8 bases from J; bases unmatched to any gene: 8. This CDR3 spans 13 amino acids. The CDR3: CASSLKPDRGYTF. The CDR3 DNA follows: TGCGCCAGCAGCCTAAAACCGGACAGGGGCTACACCTTC.

The chain links TRBV5-1 to TRBJ2-1, with a possible D match to TRBD2 (6 bases). CDR3 length: 15 amino acids. Trimming pared 4 bases from V and 7 bases from J, leaving 18 bases between. Germline V gives CDR1 SGHRS, CDR2 YFSETQ. The chain's CDR3 is CASSGGDGGANEQFF. The CDR3 DNA reads as TGCGCCAGCAGCGGAGGGGATGGGGGAGCGAATGAGCAGTTCTTC.

This clone was found once. This chain joins TRBV5-1 and TRBJ2-1, with 14 bases aligning to TRBD2. Germline V gene sequence: CDR1 SGHRS, CDR2 YFSETQ. The trim removed 3 bases at V and 6 bases at J, leaving 5 bases unmatched. This CDR3 spans 16 amino acids. The CDR3 protein is CASSSGTSGGGNEQFF. The CDR3 DNA sequence: TGCGCCAGCAGCTCCGGGACTAGCGGGGGCGGCAATGAGCAGTTCTTC.

The V gene is TRBV10-3, the J gene TRBJ1-1; no reliable D call. Trimming removed 10 bases at V and 10 bases at J, with 16 bases between. CDR1 and CDR2 from the germline V gene are ENHRY and SYGVKD. CDR3 length equals 11 residues. CDR3 residues: CATMDLTGAFF. The CDR3 DNA reads TGTGCCACCATGGACTTAACGGGAGCTTTCTTT.

The chain is built from TRBV6-1 and TRBJ1-2, with D possibly matching TRBD1 (6 bases). In germline, CDR1 is MNHNS, CDR2 SASEGT. V dropped 4 bases and J dropped 2 bases, with 11 bases sitting between them. The CDR3 runs 14 residues. Written as DNA, the CDR3 is TGTGCCAGCAGTGGAGCTACAGGGAACTATGGCTACACCTTC. Translation: CASSGATGNYGYTF.

The chain is built from TRBV6-5 and TRBJ2-1; D gene ambiguous. Trimming took off 7 bases at V and 0 bases at J, with 13 bases between the two ends. Germline CDR1 reads MNHEY; CDR2 reads SVGAGI. The CDR3 spans 15 residues. The DNA of the CDR3 is TGTGCCAGCACCCCATACTTGAGCTCCTACAATGAGCAGTTCTTC. This translates into CASTPYLSSYNEQFF.

This clone has more than one count but fewer than ten. V usage is TRBV7-8 and J usage is TRBJ2-3, with D maybe TRBD1 (6 bases). Trimming pared 5 bases from V and 1 base from J, leaving 16 bases between. The V gene's germline CDR1 is SGHVS and CDR2 FQNEAQ. The CDR3 consists of 16 residues. CDR3 DNA: TGTGCCAGCAGCGGACGGATTAACAGGGGCACAGATACGCAGTATTTT. Amino acids: CASSGRINRGTDTQYF.

The table lists this clone with many counts. V is TRBV4-2 and J is TRBJ2-2; 7 nucleotides line up with TRBD2. CDR1 is LGHNA and CDR2 is YNFKEQ in the germline V gene. Trimming took 1 base from V and 5 from J; bases not matched to a gene: 4. CDR3 length: 15 residues. DNA for the CDR3: TGTGCCAGCAGCCAAGGCGGGAGCGAAACCGGGGAGCTGTTTTTT. Translating gives CASSQGGSETGELFF.

A single count supports this clone. V usage is TRBV27 and J usage is TRBJ2-3, with 12 bases that match TRBD2. After removal of 5 bases from V and 2 bases from J, the junction contained 8 bases not matched to a gene. The CDR3 length is 17 residues. Germline-derived CDR1 and CDR2 are MNHEY and SMNVEV (reference sequence). The CDR3 DNA reads TGTGCCAGCAGTCCCTCTAGCGGGAGGGCCCCCACAGATACGCAGTATTTT. Its protein product is CASSPSSGRAPTDTQYF.

This clone was detected once. The chain uses TRBV19 and TRBJ1-5; 11 nucleotides agree with TRBD1. The length of the CDR3 is 15 residues. Germline CDR1 is LNHDA and CDR2 is SQIVND (reference sequence). The ends lost 10 bases at V and 2 bases at J; junction bases unmatched: 7. The CDR3 region has the DNA TGTGCCACCGGCGGGACAGGGGGTCGCAATCAGCCCCAGCATTTT. Protein: CATGGTGGRNQPQHF.

This clone was counted only a few times. The V gene is TRBV30, the J gene TRBJ2-1; D unclear. The V gene lost 0 bases and the J gene lost 7 bases, with 7 bases spanning the gap. CDR1 and CDR2 from the germline V gene are GTSNPN and SVGIG (reference sequence). The CDR3 runs to 12 residues. CDR3 loop: CAWSVRVNEQFF. For the CDR3, the DNA is TGTGCCTGGAGTGTACGGGTAAATGAGCAGTTCTTC.

In nucleotides, the CDR3 is TGTGCCGCCTCTAGCGGGAGGGCCCACGAGCAGTACTTC. Translation: CAASSGRAHEQYF. V is TRBV10-3 and J is TRBJ2-7, with 12 bases fitting TRBD2. The CDR3 is made up of 13 amino acids. With 11 bases clipped from V and 5 bases from J, the junction kept 7 bases outside the gene matches. Germline values: CDR1 ENHRY, CDR2 SYGVKD.

The rearrangement joins TRBV11-2 to TRBJ2-7, with a tentative D call TRBD2 (7 bases). Per germline, CDR1 SGHAT and CDR2 FQNNGV. This CDR3 spans 14 amino acids. Trimming cost V 5 bases and J 3 bases, with 14 bases left between them. This CDR3 is CASSPRGGNYEQYF. The CDR3 nucleotides read TGTGCCAGCAGCCCCAGGGGAGGGAACTACGAGCAGTACTTC.